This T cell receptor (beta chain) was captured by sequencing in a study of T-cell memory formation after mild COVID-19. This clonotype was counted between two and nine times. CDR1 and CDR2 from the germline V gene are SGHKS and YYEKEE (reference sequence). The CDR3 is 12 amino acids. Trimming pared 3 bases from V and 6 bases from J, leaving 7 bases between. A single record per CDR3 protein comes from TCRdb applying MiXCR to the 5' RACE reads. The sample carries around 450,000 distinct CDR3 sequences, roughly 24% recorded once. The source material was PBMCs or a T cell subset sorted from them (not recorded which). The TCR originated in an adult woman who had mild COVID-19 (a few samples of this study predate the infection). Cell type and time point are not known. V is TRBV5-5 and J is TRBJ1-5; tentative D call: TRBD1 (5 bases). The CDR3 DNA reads TGTGCCAGCAGCTACGGGGGTCAGCCCCAGCATTTT. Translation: CASSYGGQPQHF.